The sequence of this T cell receptor (beta chain) was determined in a study of CD8+ T cells in alopecia areata. The CDR3 sequence is 12 residues long. V lost 8 bases and J 1 base, leaving 6 bases between the germline ends. CDR1 and CDR2 from the germline V gene are SNHLY and FYNNEI. The CD4+ cells of roughly five biomarker-study patients went through sorting. This sorting yielded CD25+CD127- cells. Extraction of RNA preceded its reverse transcription into cDNA, which served as the sequencing template. The protocol was immunoSEQ multiplex PCR, while the TCRdb copy is restricted to in-frame clones and leaves out a portion. The sample shows around 8,000 clones, around 64% of them seen only once.

The receptor comes from a human donor with alopecia areata. Material for sequencing was CD4+ Tregs sorted from blood. The chain carries TRBV2 and TRBJ1-5; weak D call: TRBD1 (5 bases). The CDR3 here is CASRGSNQPQHF. CDR3 bases: TGTGCCAGCCGGGGGAGCAATCAGCCCCAGCATTTT.